This paragraph reports one T cell receptor beta chain. Its target is not known. The CDR3 totals 12 residues. V lost 8 bases and J lost 8, with 15 bases in between. The germline gives CDR1 ENHRY, CDR2 SYGVKD. The authors diagnosed from clinical symptoms, serum thyroxine, TRAb, thyroid ultrasound and orbital computed tomography. This sample stems from a study of Graves' ophthalmopathy and Graves' hyperthyroidism. Findings and caveats of the study: Most expanded clonotypes in thyroid above 0.001 frequency also showed up in blood. Ophthalmopathy was separated from stable hyperthyroidism by a 13-signature model with about 86% sensitivity and about 79% specificity.

Amplification targeted the TCR beta CDR3 regions, with RNA transcripts as the source material. HTBI primers were employed in first-round RT-PCR, then a second-round multiplex PCR followed. A single record per CDR3 protein comes from TCRdb applying MiXCR to the multiplex PCR reads. The sample has about 550,000 distinct CDR3 sequences; about two fifths are singletons. The sequence derives from an adult man with Graves' hyperthyroidism. The sample comprised peripheral blood or thyroid tissue (not recorded which). The genes are TRBV10-3 and TRBJ1-2; D uncertain. CDR3 protein: CAIASAGLGYTF. The DNA for the CDR3 is TGTGCCATCGCATCTGCGGGGTTGGGCTACACCTTC.